A single sample gave rise to the 5 T cell receptor beta chains below, sequenced in a study of T cell responses to AZD1222 COVID-19 vaccine. Sequencing was performed with immunoSEQ multiplex PCR; in TCRdb, only in-frame clones are kept and a portion is missing. The table records 75,000 to 80,000 clones, 85% to 90% of them present only once. Sequences were derived from peripheral blood, sampled 28 days after the second AZD1222 dose. These receptor sequences come from an adult who received the AZD1222 COVID-19 vaccine.

The chain combines TRBV6-5 with TRBJ2-5; no firm D call. Trimming removed 5 bases from V and 2 bases from J, with 9 bases in between. This CDR3 spans 13 amino acids. CDR1 and CDR2 from the germline V gene are MNHEY and SVGAGI. CDR3 in amino acids: CASSKTGQETQYF. The CDR3 DNA reads as TGTGCCAGCAGTAAGACCGGTCAAGAGACCCAGTACTTC.

The chain's CDR3 is CASSLEGRGVEQFF. The CDR3 nucleotides read TGCGCCAGCAGCTTGGAGGGCAGGGGAGTTGAGCAGTTCTTC. The V call is TRBV5-1, the J call TRBJ2-1; weak D call: TRBD1 (6 bases). V was pared by 0 bases and J by 9 bases, with 13 bases between. Germline V lookup: CDR1 SGHRS, CDR2 YFSETQ. CDR3 length: 14 amino acids.

The chain links TRBV2 to TRBJ1-6, with 9 bases identical to TRBD1. This CDR3 is 17 amino acids long. Germline CDR1 SNHLY, CDR2 FYNNEI. V trimming: 0 bases; J trimming: 8 bases; junction bases outside the gene matches: 8. The CDR3 sequence: CASSEAPPGTGYSPLHF. The CDR3 DNA sequence: TGTGCCAGCAGTGAAGCACCCCCCGGGACAGGGTATTCACCCCTCCACTTT.

The V gene is TRBV15, the J gene TRBJ1-2; D not certain. Germline CDR1 and CDR2: LNHNV and YYDKDF (reference sequence). This CDR3 contains 13 residues. Trimming stripped 0 bases from V and 12 bases from J, with 14 bases between. As DNA, the CDR3 is TGTGCCACCAGCAGAGATTTTGGAGGGCCCGACACCTTC. Translated: CATSRDFGGPDTF.

On this clone: Within the sample, other DNA sequences also encode this same CDR3. The chain employs TRBV5-1 and TRBJ2-7; 9 bases are shared with TRBD1. CDR3 size: 14 residues. Germline V gene sequence: CDR1 SGHRS, CDR2 YFSETQ. J gave up 1 base and V 4 bases, and 3 bases lay outside the gene matches. CDR3 protein: CASSPGTGSYEQYF. DNA of the CDR3: TGCGCCAGCAGCCCCGGGACAGGGTCCTACGAGCAGTACTTC.